These 8 T cell receptor beta chains were all obtained from the same sample, sequenced in a study of cytomegalovirus exposure and HLA in healthy donors. Both 60 Vbeta primers and 13 Jbeta primers went into the PCR. The data were produced by immunoSEQ multiplex PCR, yet TCRdb's version contains in-frame clones alone and is incomplete. The sample holds fewer than 200,000 clones, over 75% seen once. The sample taken for sequencing was PBMCs. The source is a human donor in good health.

This clone was found a few times. The J gene is TRBJ2-7, the V gene TRBV9, with 9 nucleotides matching TRBD2. Unmatched junction bases numbered 5, after V lost 4 bases and J lost 0 bases. This CDR3 is 15 amino acids long. CDR1 and CDR2 from the germline V gene are SGDLS and YYNGEE. CDR3 protein: CASSLSGGLSYEQYF. Here the CDR3 DNA reads TGTGCCAGCAGCCTTAGCGGGGGCCTCTCCTACGAGCAGTACTTC.

The rearrangement links TRBV6-5 to TRBJ1-5; D possibly corresponds to TRBD1 (5 bases). Trimming stripped 5 bases from V and 5 bases from J, with 13 bases between. Germline V gene lookup returns CDR1 MNHEY and CDR2 SVGAGI. The CDR3 extends over 14 amino acids. This CDR3 is CASSGDRFYQPQHF. CDR3 coding DNA: TGTGCCAGCAGTGGAGACAGATTTTATCAGCCCCAGCATTTT.

This clone was found a few times. The CDR3 loop is CASTGAYEQYF. CDR3 DNA sequence: TGTGCCAGCACCGGGGCCTACGAGCAGTACTTC. The gene calls are TRBV6-1 and TRBJ2-7; D is possibly TRBD2 (5 bases). Trimming pared 7 bases from V and 2 bases from J, leaving 6 bases between. This CDR3 is 11 amino acids long. Germline V gene data show CDR1 as MNHNS and CDR2 as SASEGT.

The chain combines TRBV28 with TRBJ2-7; the match to TRBD1 covers 8 bases. V was pared by 3 bases and J by 4 bases, with 2 bases of the junction left unmatched. Per germline, CDR1 MDHEN and CDR2 SYDVKM. The CDR3 runs 13 residues. CDR3 nucleotides: TGTGCCAGCAGTTTCCGGGACAGGTACGAGCAGTACTTC. Translating gives CASSFRDRYEQYF.

Notes on this clone: Other DNA sequences in the same sample also yield this CDR3. The CDR3 coding sequence is TGTGCCAGCAGCTTAGGGCCAGATACGCAGTATTTT. As protein: CASSLGPDTQYF. This chain connects TRBV7-2 to TRBJ2-3; D ambiguous. V was cut by 1 base and J by 4 bases, with 3 bases left in between. CDR3 length: 12 amino acids. CDR1 SGHTA and CDR2 FQGNSA come from the germline V gene.

The V call is TRBV2, the J call TRBJ1-5; 7 bases are shared with TRBD1. Germline lookup yields CDR1 SNHLY and CDR2 FYNNEI. The CDR3 covers 12 residues. Trimming cost V 10 bases and J 2 bases; bases outside gene matches: 2. DNA for the CDR3: TGTGCCACGACAGGGCGCAATCAGCCCCAGCATTTT. It is translated as CATTGRNQPQHF.

The CDR3 spells CASSKDRFQNSPLHF. For the CDR3, the DNA is TGCGCCAGCAGCAAAGACAGGTTTCAAAATTCACCCCTCCACTTT. This chain joins TRBV5-1 and TRBJ1-6; D is perhaps TRBD1 (6 bases). Germline-derived CDR1 and CDR2 are SGHRS and YFSETQ. The CDR3 consists of 15 residues. V lost 4 bases, J lost 7 bases, and 15 bases lay in between.

V is TRBV7-9 and J is TRBJ1-3, with D unresolved. The CDR3 consists of 15 residues. With 3 bases removed from V and 1 base from J, the gap between germline ends came to 10 bases. Germline lookup yields CDR1 SEHNR and CDR2 FQNEAQ (reference sequence). The CDR3 DNA reads as TGTGCCAGCAGCTTGCTTACAGATTCTGGAAACACCATATATTTT. This encodes CASSLLTDSGNTIYF.